Below, 22 T cell receptor beta chains from the same sample are listed, as sequenced in a study of T cells after yellow fever vaccination. TCRdb reprocessed the 5' RACE reads via MiXCR and lists one record per CDR3 protein. The data hold roughly 32,000 distinct CDR3 sequences, with around 4.3% observed a single time. Sequencing was performed on CD8+ T cells sorted from PBMCs, taken 5 days after the yellow fever booster vaccination. The receptors were gathered from a man aged 25 to 45 who received the YFV17D yellow fever vaccine.

The sample holds many counts of this clonotype. This chain uses TRBV27 with TRBJ2-5; 9 nucleotides align to TRBD1. The CDR3 runs 15 residues. Trimming cost V 4 bases and J 5 bases; bases outside gene matches: 8. Germline V lookup: CDR1 MNHEY, CDR2 SMNVEV (reference sequence). Written as DNA, the CDR3 is TGTGCCAGCAGTTCCGCCGGGACAGGGCCCGAGACCCAGTACTTC. As protein: CASSSAGTGPETQYF.

The table lists this clonotype with many counts. The chain combines TRBV7-9 with TRBJ2-5; TRBD1 aligns across 10 bases. Germline CDR1 SEHNR, CDR2 FQNEAQ (reference sequence). CDR3 size: 15 residues. V gave up 5 bases and J gave up 1 base; unmatched junction bases: 4. This CDR3 reads CASSPRDRGQETQYF. The CDR3 DNA follows: TGTGCCAGCAGCCCACGGGACAGGGGCCAAGAGACCCAGTACTTC. The whole variable domain, filled in from reference TRBV7-9 and TRBJ2-5, reads DTGVSQNPRHKITKRGQNVTFRCDPISEHNRLYWYRQTLGQGPEFLTYFQNEAQLEKSRLLSDRFSAERPKGSFSTLEIQRTEQGDSAMYLCASSPRDRGQETQYFGPGTRLLVL.

This clonotype appeared many times. The chain has TRBV5-1 and TRBJ2-1, with 7 nucleotides matching TRBD2. Germline CDR1 SGHRS, CDR2 YFSETQ. V was clipped by 5 bases and J by 4 bases; unmatched bases: 9. This CDR3 spans 15 amino acids. The CDR3 is CASSPLAGEYNEQFF. As DNA, the CDR3 is TGCGCCAGCAGTCCGCTCGCGGGGGAATACAATGAGCAGTTCTTC. Drawing the rest from reference TRBV5-1 and TRBJ2-1, the complete variable domain is KAGVTQTPRYLIKTRGQQVTLSCSPISGHRSVSWYQQTPGQGLQFLFEYFSETQRNKGNFPGRFSGRQFSNSRSEMNVSTLELGDSALYLCASSPLAGEYNEQFFGPGTRLTVL.

With respect to this clonotype: This clone may be a read error of a much larger clone one base away. The chain employs TRBV5-1 and TRBJ2-3; no clear D. CDR3 length equals 12 residues. Germline assignment: CDR1 SGHRS and CDR2 YFSETQ. CDR3 DNA sequence: TGCGCCAGCAGCTACCGCACAGATGCGCAGTATTTT. It codes for CASSYRTDAQYF.

This clonotype was counted many times. V gene TRBV5-4 combines with J gene TRBJ2-7; TRBD1 aligns across 8 bases. Germline assignment: CDR1 SGHNT and CDR2 YYREEE (reference sequence). This CDR3 has 14 amino acids. After removal of 3 bases from V and 3 bases from J, the junction contained 5 bases not matched to a gene. This chain's CDR3 is CASSYTGGFYEQYF. The CDR3 region has the DNA TGTGCCAGCAGCTACACAGGGGGTTTCTACGAGCAGTACTTC.

The sample holds many counts of this clonotype. The chain couples TRBV27 to TRBJ2-1, with a tentative D call TRBD1 (6 bases). This CDR3 has 14 amino acids. The V and J ends lost 3 bases and 9 bases respectively, with 15 bases between them. Germline V gene data show CDR1 as MNHEY and CDR2 as SMNVEV (reference sequence). The CDR3 protein is CASSFTGTSGEQFF. The DNA of the CDR3 is TGTGCCAGCAGTTTCACCGGGACAAGCGGTGAGCAGTTCTTC.

This clonotype was recorded at least ten times. V usage is TRBV3-1 and J usage is TRBJ2-5; TRBD1 might be the D (6 bases). V was cut by 2 bases and J by 7 bases, with 17 bases left in between. Germline loops: CDR1 LGHDT, CDR2 YNNKEL (reference sequence). The CDR3 has 15 amino acids. CDR3 sequence: CASSQSTGLGGTQYF. Written as DNA, the CDR3 is TGTGCCAGCAGCCAATCGACAGGACTTGGTGGGACCCAGTACTTC.

This clonotype appeared many times. The chain couples TRBV2 to TRBJ2-2; 7 bases are shared with TRBD2. V lost 4 bases, J lost 6 bases, and 11 bases stayed unmatched. This CDR3 is built from 16 residues. The germline V gene has CDR1 SNHLY and CDR2 FYNNEI. CDR3 sequence: CASSAWISGEAGELFF. In nucleotides, the CDR3 is TGTGCCAGCAGTGCATGGATCAGCGGGGAGGCCGGGGAGCTGTTTTTT. Full variable domain (outside the CDR3, taken from reference TRBV2 and TRBJ2-2): EPEVTQTPSHQVTQMGQEVILRCVPISNHLYFYWYRQILGQKVEFLVSFYNNEISEKSEIFDDQFSVERPDGSNFTLKIRSTKLEDSAMYFCASSAWISGEAGELFFGEGSRLTVL.

This clonotype was recorded at least ten times. The V gene is TRBV29-1, the J gene TRBJ2-7; 7 nucleotides line up with TRBD2. Germline lookup yields CDR1 SQVTM and CDR2 ANQGSEA. The V and J ends lost 2 bases and 0 bases, in that order; junction bases with no gene match: 13. The CDR3 extends over 17 amino acids. In DNA, the CDR3 is TGCAGCGTTGAAACCCATGGGGAGGGGACCCACTCCTACGAGCAGTACTTC. It codes for CSVETHGEGTHSYEQYF.

This clonotype was seen many times. The chain has TRBV7-8 and TRBJ1-5; D ambiguous. The CDR3 is 14 residues long. V shed 1 base and J shed 3 bases, with 7 bases lying between them. Germline lookup yields CDR1 SGHVS and CDR2 FQNEAQ. The CDR3 spells CASSLEVYNQPQHF. Here the CDR3 DNA reads TGTGCCAGCAGCTTAGAAGTGTACAATCAGCCCCAGCATTTT.

This clonotype appeared many times. CDR3 DNA: TGTGCCAGCAGTTTATGGCCGGACAGTCCCTCTGGGGCCAACGTCCTGACTTTC. Protein sequence: CASSLWPDSPSGANVLTF. This rearrangement joins TRBV27 to TRBJ2-6, with D perhaps TRBD1 (6 bases). The ends were cut back, 1 base at V and 0 bases at J, with 13 bases in the middle. Per germline, CDR1 MNHEY and CDR2 SMNVEV (reference sequence). This CDR3 spans 18 amino acids. Filled out from reference TRBV27 and TRBJ2-6, the complete variable domain reads EAQVTQNPRYLITVTGKKLTVTCSQNMNHEYMSWYRQDPGLGLRQIYYSMNVEVTDKGDVPEGYKVSRKEKRNFPLILESPSPNQTSLYFCASSLWPDSPSGANVLTFGAGSRLTVL.

This clonotype was seen at least ten times. This chain uses TRBV5-4 with TRBJ2-1; no firm D call. The germline V gene has CDR1 SGHNT and CDR2 YYREEE (reference sequence). The ends were cut back, 2 bases at V and 10 bases at J, with 7 bases in the middle. The CDR3 runs to 11 residues. CDR3 sequence: CASSFSTEQFF. The CDR3 DNA reads as TGTGCCAGCAGCTTTTCGACGGAGCAGTTCTTC.

This clonotype was observed at least ten times. This chain links TRBV9 with TRBJ2-2; D is tentatively TRBD1 or TRBD2 (5 bases each). Germline V gene lookup returns CDR1 SGDLS and CDR2 YYNGEE. Trimming took 0 bases from V and 3 from J, leaving 6 bases between them. This CDR3 region has 14 residues. Here the CDR3 DNA reads TGTGCCAGCAGCGTAGGAGGGGACACCGGGGAGCTGTTTTTT. Encoded protein: CASSVGGDTGELFF. The variable domain in full, with the rest retrieved from reference TRBV9 and TRBJ2-2, is DSGVTQTPKHLITATGQRVTLRCSPRSGDLSVYWYQQSLDQGLQFLIQYYNGEERAKGNILERFSAQQFPDLHSELNLSSLELGDSALYFCASSVGGDTGELFFGEGSRLTVL.

In its sample, this clonotype was seen many times. The J gene is TRBJ2-7, the V gene TRBV20-1; 11 bases line up with TRBD2. The J segment lost 1 base and the V segment lost 1 base, leaving 3 bases of the junction unmatched. The CDR3 extends over 15 amino acids. Germline values: CDR1 DFQATT, CDR2 SNEGSKA (reference sequence). Here the CDR3 reads CSARGTSGSSYEQYF. In DNA, the CDR3 is TGCAGTGCTAGAGGAACTAGCGGGAGTTCCTACGAGCAGTACTTC.

This clonotype occurred many times. The chain joins TRBV14 to TRBJ2-1, with 8 bases identical to TRBD1. The CDR3 runs to 16 residues. Germline lookup yields CDR1 SGHDN and CDR2 FVKESK. Trimming removed 4 bases from V and 0 bases from J; junction bases left unmatched: 5. The CDR3 protein is CASSPDRVSSYNEQFF. For the CDR3, the DNA is TGTGCCAGCAGCCCGGACAGGGTCAGCTCCTACAATGAGCAGTTCTTC.

This clonotype is termed medium-sized. The V and J genes are TRBV29-1 and TRBJ2-7; D may match TRBD1 or TRBD2 (5 bases each). In germline, CDR1 is SQVTM, CDR2 ANQGSEA. Between the trimmed V and J ends, which lost 5 bases and 2 bases, there was a span of 13 bases. The CDR3 runs to 13 residues. The CDR3 loop reads CSVSRDEPYEQYF. The CDR3 DNA sequence: TGCAGCGTTTCCCGGGACGAACCCTACGAGCAGTACTTC.

This clonotype was seen many times. The chain links TRBV29-1 to TRBJ2-7; maybe TRBD2 (6 bases). V was shortened by 7 bases and J by 4 bases, with 17 bases between the two germline ends. The CDR3 runs 13 residues. From germline, CDR1 is SQVTM and CDR2 ANQGSEA. The CDR3, as DNA: TGCAGCGGAGGAGGGGAAGAGCCTTACGAGCAGTACTTC. Residues: CSGGGEEPYEQYF.

Ten or more counts support this clonotype. This rearrangement joins TRBV3-1 to TRBJ2-3; no clear D gene. This CDR3 has 14 residues. Germline V CDR1 and CDR2: LGHDT, YNNKEL (reference sequence). Trimming removed 0 bases at V and 0 bases at J, with 4 bases between. The DNA of the CDR3 is TGTGCCAGCAGCCAAGAGGCAAGCACAGATACGCAGTATTTT. It is translated as CASSQEASTDTQYF.

This clonotype was seen repeatedly, ten times or more. The chain combines TRBV7-2 with TRBJ2-7; either TRBD1 or TRBD2 may supply D (5 bases each). Per the germline V gene, CDR1 is SGHTA and CDR2 is FQGNSA. The V gene lost 1 base and the J gene lost 2 bases, with 15 bases spanning the gap. CDR3 length: 16 residues. In nucleotides, the CDR3 is TGTGCCAGCAGCTTAGTTCCTGGCAGGGACGCCTACGAGCAGTACTTC. It codes for CASSLVPGRDAYEQYF. Based on the CDR3 plus reference TRBV7-2 and TRBJ2-7, the full variable domain is GAGVSQSPSNKVTEKGKDVELRCDPISGHTALYWYRQSLGQGLEFLIYFQGNSAPDKSGLPSDRFSAERTGGSVSTLTIQRTQQEDSAVYLCASSLVPGRDAYEQYFGPGTRLTVT.

This clonotype was seen repeatedly, ten times or more. The chain's CDR3 is CATSRVITLGQNTDTQYF. CDR3 bases: TGTGCCACCAGCAGAGTTATCACTTTGGGACAGAACACAGATACGCAGTATTTT. The chain employs TRBV15 and TRBJ2-3, with 7 nucleotides matching TRBD1. V trimming: 1 base; J trimming: 2 bases; junction bases outside the gene matches: 12. The CDR3 length is 18 residues. The germline CDR1 and CDR2 sequences are LNHNV and YYDKDF (reference sequence).

This clonotype was found many times. The chain links TRBV5-1 to TRBJ2-7, with TRBD2 matching over 13 bases. With 0 bases clipped from V and 7 bases from J, the junction kept 7 bases outside the gene matches. Germline V gene data show CDR1 as SGHRS and CDR2 as YFSETQ. The CDR3 loop spans 16 amino acids. The CDR3 sequence is CASSLGPGTSGIEQYF. CDR3 DNA sequence: TGCGCCAGCAGCTTGGGCCCCGGGACTAGCGGGATAGAGCAGTACTTC.

Ten or more counts support this clonotype. This CDR3 reads CASSESAIYGYTF. In nucleotides, the CDR3 is TGTGCCAGCAGTGAATCGGCGATCTATGGCTACACCTTC. This chain connects TRBV6-1 to TRBJ1-2; the D is unclear. The CDR3 runs 13 residues. V lost 2 bases and J 4 bases, leaving 8 bases between the germline ends. Germline V CDR1 and CDR2: MNHNS, SASEGT.